These 20 T cell receptor beta chains were all obtained from the same sample, sequenced in a study of T cells after yellow fever vaccination. A single record per CDR3 protein comes from TCRdb applying MiXCR to the 5' RACE reads. Of 350,000 to 450,000 distinct CDR3 sequences listed, roughly 6.1% are singletons. The material sequenced was PBMCs, taken 5 days after the yellow fever booster vaccination. These receptor sequences come from a man between 25 and 39 years old who received the YFV17D yellow fever vaccine.

The chain has TRBV30 and TRBJ2-5; D gene unclear. V was pared by 0 bases and J by 5 bases, with 4 bases between. Germline V gene sequence: CDR1 GTSNPN, CDR2 SVGIG (reference sequence). This CDR3 has 11 amino acids. The CDR3 coding sequence is TGTGCCTGGAGTGTTGTTGAGACCCAGTACTTC. Translated, it gives CAWSVVETQYF.

The table lists this clonotype with a few counts. The rearrangement links TRBV21-1 to TRBJ1-1; whether TRBD1, the table's D call, matches the DNA was not checked. TRBV21-1 is a pseudogene locus. This CDR3 contains 19 residues. CDR3 DNA sequence: TGTGCCAGCAGCCGGCGGTCGTCCCGGGACAGGGTTTGTAGCACTGAAGCTTTCTTT. Protein sequence: CASSRRSSRDRVCSTEAFF.

The CDR3 DNA sequence: TGCAGTGCTAGGGGGCTCTCCTACGAGCAGTACTTC. It is translated as CSARGLSYEQYF. This chain links TRBV20-1 with TRBJ2-7, with D perhaps matching TRBD1 (5 bases). The CDR3 is 12 amino acids. V was trimmed by 3 bases and J by 0 bases, leaving 6 bases between them. Germline assignment: CDR1 DFQATT and CDR2 SNEGSKA (reference sequence).

This clonotype was detected many times. The V and J genes are TRBV4-3 and TRBJ2-7, with 10 bases that match TRBD1. This CDR3 has 17 residues. J was trimmed by 2 bases and V by 0 bases; bases with no gene match: 7. The germline V gene has CDR1 LGHNA and CDR2 YSLEER. In DNA form, the CDR3 reads TGCGCCAGCAGCCAAGATTGGGCGGGACAGGGGACCTACGAGCAGTACTTC. Translation: CASSQDWAGQGTYEQYF.

The V call is TRBV5-4, the J call TRBJ2-7; TRBD1 agrees at 10 bases. CDR1 and CDR2 (germline): SGHNT, YYREEE (reference sequence). This CDR3 spans 13 amino acids. Germline trimming cut 5 bases from V and 6 bases from J; bases unmatched to any gene: 5. CDR3 sequence reads: CASSGTGEPEQYF. The CDR3 DNA follows: TGTGCCAGCAGTGGGACAGGGGAACCCGAGCAGTACTTC.

V and J are TRBV15 and TRBJ2-7; 7 bases match TRBD2. Unmatched junction bases numbered 4, after V lost 1 base and J lost 1 base. Germline CDR1 and CDR2: LNHNV and YYDKDF (reference sequence). There are 15 residues in the CDR3. CDR3 bases: TGTGCCACCAGCAGAGCGGGGGGTGGGTCCTACGAGCAGTACTTC. Translated, it gives CATSRAGGGSYEQYF.

This clonotype was counted only a few times. The chain uses TRBV20-1 and TRBJ2-7, with D perhaps TRBD1 or TRBD2 (5 bases each). The V end was cut by 3 bases, the J end by 2 bases, with 11 bases between. CDR1 is DFQATT and CDR2 is SNEGSKA in the germline V gene (reference sequence). This CDR3 has 13 residues. CDR3 sequence reads: CSASMGVPYEQYF. The DNA for the CDR3 is TGCAGTGCTAGTATGGGGGTTCCCTACGAGCAGTACTTC.

This clonotype was counted between two and nine times. The chain couples TRBV4-3 to TRBJ2-3; D might be TRBD1 or TRBD2, each matching 5 bases. CDR1 LGHNA and CDR2 YSLEER come from the germline V gene. V gave up 1 base and J gave up 4 bases, with 21 bases separating them. The CDR3 extends over 18 amino acids. The DNA for the CDR3 is TGCGCCAGCAGCCAAGGAGGAGGTGGGACGTGGGGCGCAGATACGCAGTATTTT. Translation gives CASSQGGGGTWGADTQYF.

This chain joins TRBV18 and TRBJ2-3, with D unclear. The CDR3 covers 12 residues. V was pared by 2 bases and J by 7 bases, with 7 bases between. The germline gives CDR1 KGHSH, CDR2 LQKENI. CDR3 amino acids: CASSPNVNTQYF. CDR3 DNA sequence: TGTGCCAGCTCACCAAATGTCAATACGCAGTATTTT.

This chain links TRBV6-5 with TRBJ2-6, with 10 bases lining up with TRBD1. With V trimmed by 0 bases and J by 6 bases, 8 bases remained unmatched. This CDR3 spans 18 amino acids. Germline CDR1 MNHEY, CDR2 SVGAGI. CDR3 DNA sequence: TGTGCCAGCAGTTACTCCGGACAGGGGGGGTTCAAGGCCAACGTCCTGACTTTC. The encoded protein is CASSYSGQGGFKANVLTF.

This clonotype has only a few counts. The gene calls are TRBV7-2 and TRBJ1-5; D not certain. Looked up from germline, CDR1 is SGHTA and CDR2 is FQGNSA. Trimming stripped 3 bases from V and 6 bases from J, with 15 bases between. The CDR3 has 15 residues. The CDR3 region is CASSFILGSGQPQHF. DNA for the CDR3: TGTGCCAGCAGCTTCATCCTTGGTTCCGGTCAGCCCCAGCATTTT.

A few counts support this clonotype. The chain uses TRBV9 and TRBJ1-4; D gene unclear. The ends were cut back, 3 bases at V and 4 bases at J, with 4 bases in the middle. Germline loops: CDR1 SGDLS, CDR2 YYNGEE. This CDR3 is 12 amino acids long. DNA for the CDR3: TGTGCCAGCAGCGGCAATAATGAAAAACTGTTTTTT. Amino acids: CASSGNNEKLFF.

This clonotype was counted ten times or more. V and J are TRBV29-1 and TRBJ2-5; 8 bases line up with TRBD1. This CDR3 comprises 14 residues. Per germline, CDR1 SQVTM and CDR2 ANQGSEA. V was pared by 4 bases and J by 1 base, with 5 bases of the junction left unmatched. The CDR3 coding sequence is TGCAGCGTTGGTCTCGGGACAGGCCAAGAGACCCAGTACTTC. Protein product: CSVGLGTGQETQYF.

This clonotype was counted a few times. The V call is TRBV18, the J call TRBJ2-1; 9 positions match TRBD2. Germline assignment: CDR1 KGHSH and CDR2 LQKENI. Trimming took 1 base from V and 5 from J; bases not matched to a gene: 0. This CDR3 has 14 amino acids. CDR3 DNA sequence: TGTGCCAGCTCACCACAGCGGGGGGACAATGAGCAGTTCTTC. Its translation: CASSPQRGDNEQFF. The full variable domain, in which reference TRBV18 and TRBJ2-1 provide the parts outside the CDR3, is NAGVMQNPRHLVRRRGQEARLRCSPMKGHSHVYWYRQLPEEGLKFMVYLQKENIIDESGMPKERFSAEFPKEGPSILRIQQVVRGDSAAYFCASSPQRGDNEQFFGPGTRLTVL.

This clonotype showed up many times. This chain uses TRBV3-1 with TRBJ2-5; TRBD2 aligns across 9 bases. CDR1 is LGHDT and CDR2 is YNNKEL in the germline V gene (reference sequence). V was pared by 7 bases and J by 3 bases, with 12 bases of the junction left unmatched. This CDR3 is built from 16 residues. The CDR3 sequence: CASTDSLRLAEETQYF. The CDR3 coding sequence is TGTGCCAGCACCGACTCCTTAAGACTAGCGGAAGAGACCCAGTACTTC.

The V call is TRBV3-1, the J call TRBJ2-2; D not resolved. Per germline, CDR1 LGHDT and CDR2 YNNKEL (reference sequence). This CDR3 has 12 residues. Trimming took off 7 bases at V and 7 bases at J, with 10 bases between the two ends. DNA for the CDR3: TGTGCCAGCAACCCAAATGGCGGGGAGCTGTTTTTT. Translated, it gives CASNPNGGELFF. Full variable domain (remainder filled in from reference TRBV3-1 and TRBJ2-2): DTAVSQTPKYLVTQMGNDKSIKCEQNLGHDTMYWYKQDSKKFLKIMFSYNNKELIINETVPNRFSPKSPDKAHLNLHINSLELGDSAVYFCASNPNGGELFFGEGSRLTVL.

This clonotype turned up a few times. CDR3: CSARGGSVNQPQHF. The CDR3 nucleotides read TGCAGTGCCAGGGGGGGGAGCGTTAATCAGCCCCAGCATTTT. The chain combines TRBV20-1 with TRBJ1-5; TRBD1 aligns across 7 bases. The CDR3 consists of 14 residues. The junction had 9 bases not matched to a gene; V was cut back by 6 bases and J by 4 bases. CDR1 is DFQATT and CDR2 is SNEGSKA in the germline V gene (reference sequence).

The V and J genes are TRBV6-5 and TRBJ1-2; 12 bases map to TRBD1. The germline gives CDR1 MNHEY, CDR2 SVGAGI. This CDR3 spans 16 amino acids. V shed 11 bases, J shed 6 bases, and the junction held 16 bases outside the gene matches. In DNA, the CDR3 is TGTGCCGCAACCCCGGGACAGGGGGCTTTATCGGATGGCTACACCTTC. Translating gives CAATPGQGALSDGYTF.

This sequence joins TRBV20-1 and TRBJ2-1; the match to TRBD2 covers 11 bases. V trimming: 5 bases; J trimming: 0 bases; junction bases outside the gene matches: 9. Germline loops: CDR1 DFQATT, CDR2 SNEGSKA (reference sequence). This CDR3 is built from 17 residues. The CDR3 DNA reads as TGCAGTGCTCGCGAGACTAGCGGGAAAAGCTCCTACAATGAGCAGTTCTTC. Amino acid sequence: CSARETSGKSSYNEQFF.

This clonotype was seen at least ten times. The chain carries TRBV29-1 and TRBJ2-2, with TRBD1 identical over 7 bases. From germline, CDR1 is SQVTM and CDR2 ANQGSEA. The CDR3 totals 15 residues. V gave up 4 bases and J gave up 4 bases; unmatched junction bases: 9. The CDR3, as DNA: TGCAGCGTTGGAAGGGGGCTTTCTAGCACCGGGGAGCTGTTTTTT. Its protein is CSVGRGLSSTGELFF.